Shown below are 27 T cell receptor beta chains from a single sample sequenced in a study of cytomegalovirus exposure and HLA in healthy donors. The PCR made use of 60 Vbeta and 13 Jbeta primers. The protocol was immunoSEQ multiplex PCR, while the TCRdb copy is restricted to in-frame clones and leaves out a portion. This sample has fewer than 150,000 clones, with roughly 85% found just once. Material for sequencing was PBMCs. These receptors all come from a woman younger than 45 in good health and CMV-seropositive.

The chain carries TRBV19 and TRBJ1-3, with 7 bases identical to TRBD1. V was clipped by 6 bases and J by 2 bases; unmatched bases: 4. In germline, CDR1 is LNHDA, CDR2 SQIVND (reference sequence). The CDR3 loop spans 14 amino acids. The CDR3 loop is CASRTTGTGNTIYF. The CDR3 DNA reads TGTGCCAGTAGAACGACAGGGACTGGAAACACCATATATTTT.

The V call is TRBV5-1, the J call TRBJ2-1; 7 bases line up with TRBD2. Germline loops: CDR1 SGHRS, CDR2 YFSETQ. The CDR3 runs to 15 residues. The V gene end was trimmed by 5 bases and the J gene end by 3 bases; junction bases not matched to a gene: 8. CDR3 sequence: CASRPLSSGYNEQFF. CDR3 bases: TGCGCCAGCAGACCGCTTTCTAGCGGCTACAATGAGCAGTTCTTC.

This clone has a single count. This sequence joins TRBV11-2 and TRBJ1-2; possible D gene TRBD1, 5 bases. Germline V gives CDR1 SGHAT, CDR2 FQNNGV. The CDR3 loop spans 12 amino acids. V dropped 5 bases and J dropped 5 bases, with 9 bases sitting between them. CDR3 nucleotides: TGTGCCAGCAGCCCAGGGTTTTATGGCTACACCTTC. This translates into CASSPGFYGYTF.

This clone has a single count. The rearrangement links TRBV6-5 to TRBJ2-3; D gene ambiguous. CDR3 length: 14 residues. The ends were cut back, 7 bases at V and 1 base at J, with 12 bases in the middle. The germline V gene encodes CDR1 MNHEY and CDR2 SVGAGI. The DNA of the CDR3 is TGTGCCAGCATTCCAAGCGCGCGCACAGATACGCAGTATTTT. Translated, it gives CASIPSARTDTQYF.

The gene calls are TRBV5-1 and TRBJ2-3; a possible D gene is TRBD2 (6 bases). Germline-derived CDR1 and CDR2 are SGHRS and YFSETQ. CDR3 length: 14 residues. The V end lost 0 bases, the J end lost 2 bases, and 7 bases lay between the germline ends. The DNA of the CDR3 is TGCGCCAGCAGCTTGGGGACTATCACAGATACGCAGTATTTT. Translating it yields CASSLGTITDTQYF.

The chain carries TRBV5-5 and TRBJ2-5; 7 nucleotides match TRBD2. The germline V gene encodes CDR1 SGHKS and CDR2 YYEKEE (reference sequence). The junction had 10 bases not matched to a gene; V was cut back by 4 bases and J by 4 bases. This CDR3 is built from 15 residues. The CDR3 coding sequence is TGTGCCAGCAGCGGCATGGGAGGGGAGGGAGAGACCCAGTACTTC. Translation: CASSGMGGEGETQYF.

The chain employs TRBV5-6 and TRBJ1-1; possible D gene TRBD1, 6 bases. Per germline, CDR1 SGHDT and CDR2 YYEEEE. CDR3 size: 13 residues. V lost 4 bases to trimming and J lost 5 bases, with 12 bases between them. CDR3 amino acids: CASSQGPGTEAFF. CDR3 DNA: TGTGCCAGCAGCCAGGGGCCGGGAACTGAAGCTTTCTTT.

There are a few counts of this clone. Other DNA sequences from this sample encode an identical CDR3 as well. This chain links TRBV9 with TRBJ1-3; no clear D. Trimming shortened V by 0 bases and J by 3 bases, and 7 bases separated the two germline ends. This CDR3 has 14 residues. CDR1 is SGDLS and CDR2 is YYNGEE in the germline V gene. For the CDR3, the DNA is TGTGCCAGCAGCGTAGCCGGTGTTGGAAACACCATATATTTT. It is translated as CASSVAGVGNTIYF. Filled out from reference TRBV9 and TRBJ1-3, the complete variable domain reads DSGVTQTPKHLITATGQRVTLRCSPRSGDLSVYWYQQSLDQGLQFLIQYYNGEERAKGNILERFSAQQFPDLHSELNLSSLELGDSALYFCASSVAGVGNTIYFGEGSWLTVV.

This chain uses TRBV7-8 with TRBJ1-4; D may be TRBD1 (5 bases). The germline V gene has CDR1 SGHVS and CDR2 FQNEAQ. The CDR3 runs 14 residues. V lost 5 bases, J lost 5 bases, and 12 bases lay in between. CDR3 coding DNA: TGTGCCAGCAGCCGAGCGCAGGGAAATGAAAAACTGTTTTTT. It yields the protein CASSRAQGNEKLFF.

The CDR3 reads CASSEGGTGVVYEQYF. Here the CDR3 DNA reads TGTGCCAGCAGTGAAGGGGGGACAGGGGTAGTCTACGAGCAGTACTTC. The V gene is TRBV2, the J gene TRBJ2-7, with 10 bases lining up with TRBD1. Germline values: CDR1 SNHLY, CDR2 FYNNEI. The CDR3 loop spans 16 amino acids. Trimming at V came to 1 base and at J to 3 bases, leaving 6 bases not matched to a gene.

This clone is a singleton in its sample. The V call is TRBV2, the J call TRBJ1-1; unclear D gene. Germline CDR1 and CDR2: SNHLY and FYNNEI. Trimming left V 1 base short and J 4 bases short, with 13 bases between. The length of the CDR3 is 15 residues. CDR3 in amino acids: CASSEDRAVGTEAFF. DNA of the CDR3: TGTGCCAGCAGTGAAGATCGCGCGGTGGGCACTGAAGCTTTCTTT.

The chain couples TRBV6-5 to TRBJ1-5, with D unresolved. Germline V gene sequence: CDR1 MNHEY, CDR2 SVGAGI. V lost 0 bases and J 9 bases, leaving 12 bases between the germline ends. This CDR3 spans 14 amino acids. The CDR3 sequence: CASSYSIKGRPQHF. In nucleotides, the CDR3 is TGTGCCAGCAGTTACTCGATTAAAGGGAGGCCCCAGCATTTT.

This clone appeared once. V usage is TRBV5-7 and J usage is TRBJ1-2; 9 bases are shared with TRBD1. TRBV5-7 is flagged as an ORF with uncertain function. CDR3 size: 16 residues. The V segment lost 4 bases and the J segment 0 bases; nucleotides outside the gene matches: 7. Here the CDR3 reads CASSKHRDRANYGYTF. The DNA for the CDR3 is TGTGCCAGCAGCAAACACCGGGACAGGGCTAACTATGGCTACACCTTC.

The rearrangement links TRBV7-2 to TRBJ2-7; no clear D gene. Germline V gene sequence: CDR1 SGHTA, CDR2 FQGNSA. The V and J ends lost 1 base and 5 bases respectively, with 6 bases between them. The CDR3 extends over 12 amino acids. The CDR3 region is CASSLDRDEQYF. CDR3 in DNA: TGTGCCAGCAGCTTAGACCGAGACGAGCAGTACTTC.

The chain has TRBV5-1 and TRBJ1-1; TRBD1 is a possible D gene (5 bases). The CDR3 loop spans 14 amino acids. The V end was cut by 0 bases, the J end by 1 base, with 7 bases between. In germline, CDR1 is SGHRS, CDR2 YFSETQ. The CDR3 DNA follows: TGCGCCAGCAGCTTGGCCACAGGGAACACTGAAGCTTTCTTT. Protein: CASSLATGNTEAFF. Complete variable domain (other parts from reference TRBV5-1 and TRBJ1-1): KAGVTQTPRYLIKTRGQQVTLSCSPISGHRSVSWYQQTPGQGLQFLFEYFSETQRNKGNFPGRFSGRQFSNSRSEMNVSTLELGDSALYLCASSLATGNTEAFFGQGTRLTVV.

In this sample, this clone turned up a few times. The chain is built from TRBV6-1 and TRBJ1-2; possibly TRBD1 for D (5 bases). The CDR3 covers 12 residues. The V end lost 2 bases, the J end lost 8 bases, and 9 bases lay between the germline ends. Germline-derived CDR1 and CDR2 are MNHNS and SASEGT. The CDR3 region is CASSELGGGYTF. CDR3 DNA sequence: TGTGCCAGCAGTGAATTGGGGGGAGGCTACACCTTC.

This clone was seen only a few times. The chain has TRBV30 and TRBJ2-3; a possible D gene is TRBD2 (6 bases). The V and J ends lost 3 bases and 5 bases respectively, with 12 bases between them. Germline lookup yields CDR1 GTSNPN and CDR2 SVGIG (reference sequence). CDR3 length: 13 amino acids. CDR3: CAWRVGLQDTQYF. The CDR3 bases are TGTGCCTGGAGGGTGGGACTCCAAGATACGCAGTATTTT.

The rearrangement joins TRBV6-5 to TRBJ1-2; no reliable D call. From germline, CDR1 is MNHEY and CDR2 SVGAGI. The germline V and J ends were trimmed by 5 bases and 5 bases, with 12 bases remaining between them. The CDR3 consists of 13 residues. CDR3 sequence reads: CASSPVSGYGYTF. The CDR3 nucleotides read TGTGCCAGCAGTCCCGTCTCGGGATATGGCTACACCTTC.

Comment on this clone: The junction and the germline gene differ at one end; a read error may be behind it. In the same sample, other DNA sequences code for this CDR3. The V gene is TRBV30, the J gene TRBJ2-7; 8 nucleotides agree with TRBD1. CDR1 GTSNPN and CDR2 SVGIG come from the germline V gene (reference sequence). This CDR3 has 13 amino acids. CDR3 DNA: TGTGCCTCCACGGACAGGGACCTCTACGAACAGTACTTC. Translated: CASTDRDLYEQYF.

This sequence joins TRBV27 and TRBJ2-6; the match to TRBD1 covers 7 bases. CDR1 and CDR2 (germline): MNHEY, SMNVEV (reference sequence). Unmatched junction bases numbered 8, after V lost 4 bases and J lost 2 bases. The CDR3 contains 17 residues. Here the CDR3 reads CASSSPLTGAGANVLTF. In DNA form, the CDR3 reads TGTGCCAGCAGTTCCCCTCTCACAGGGGCTGGGGCCAACGTCCTGACTTTC.

The chain couples TRBV5-5 to TRBJ1-2; D uncertain. This CDR3 spans 16 amino acids. V was shortened by 2 bases and J by 5 bases, with 19 bases between the two germline ends. Germline values: CDR1 SGHKS, CDR2 YYEKEE (reference sequence). The CDR3 loop reads CASSFSGGKELYGYTF. CDR3 nucleotide sequence: TGTGCCAGCAGCTTCTCAGGAGGGAAGGAGCTATATGGCTACACCTTC.

This clone was seen only a few times. V usage is TRBV18 and J usage is TRBJ1-1, with 7 bases aligning to TRBD1. Germline V gene lookup returns CDR1 KGHSH and CDR2 LQKENI. This CDR3 contains 16 residues. V lost 4 bases, J lost 4 bases, and 12 bases stayed unmatched. Written as DNA, the CDR3 is TGTGCCAGCTCACGTGGTATAGGGGGCTGGGGCACTGAAGCTTTCTTT. Translating it yields CASSRGIGGWGTEAFF.

The V and J genes are TRBV5-1 and TRBJ1-1; D may be TRBD1 (6 bases). The germline gives CDR1 SGHRS, CDR2 YFSETQ. V lost 4 bases and J 0 bases, leaving 22 bases between the germline ends. The CDR3 is 18 residues long. The CDR3 DNA reads as TGCGCCAGCAGCAGATCGCCGGGACATTCTCCGATGAACACTGAAGCTTTCTTT. Encoded protein: CASSRSPGHSPMNTEAFF.

The J gene is TRBJ2-2, the V gene TRBV7-2, with D maybe TRBD1 (5 bases). The ends were cut back, 3 bases at V and 2 bases at J, with 16 bases in the middle. CDR3 length: 17 residues. Germline CDR1 is SGHTA and CDR2 is FQGNSA. The chain's CDR3 is CASSFAKGSFNTGELFF. CDR3 bases: TGTGCCAGCAGCTTTGCAAAGGGGTCGTTTAACACCGGGGAGCTGTTTTTT.

The chain uses TRBV29-1 and TRBJ1-1; 7 bases map to TRBD1. Germline-derived CDR1 and CDR2 are SQVTM and ANQGSEA. Trimming cost V 4 bases and J 1 base; bases outside gene matches: 3. The CDR3 length is 13 residues. CDR3 in amino acids: CSVGGTANTEAFF. Here the CDR3 DNA reads TGCAGCGTTGGGGGGACAGCGAACACTGAAGCTTTCTTT.

V usage is TRBV7-9 and J usage is TRBJ2-2; TRBD1 agrees at 11 bases. The CDR3 loop spans 17 amino acids. Germline lookup yields CDR1 SEHNR and CDR2 FQNEAQ (reference sequence). The V and J ends lost 3 bases and 5 bases, in that order; junction bases with no gene match: 8. CDR3 amino acids: CASSLKDRGRGTGELFF. The CDR3 coding sequence is TGTGCCAGCAGCTTGAAGGACAGGGGGCGTGGGACCGGGGAGCTGTTTTTT. The full variable domain, its missing parts supplied by reference TRBV7-9 and TRBJ2-2, is DTGVSQNPRHKITKRGQNVTFRCDPISEHNRLYWYRQTLGQGPEFLTYFQNEAQLEKSRLLSDRFSAERPKGSFSTLEIQRTEQGDSAMYLCASSLKDRGRGTGELFFGEGSRLTVL.

The chain uses TRBV28 and TRBJ2-3, with 7 positions matching TRBD2. The V gene end was trimmed by 4 bases and the J gene end by 2 bases; junction bases not matched to a gene: 12. This CDR3 region has 17 residues. Germline V gene sequence: CDR1 MDHEN, CDR2 SYDVKM. The CDR3: CASSSLRLALFTDTQYF. The CDR3 nucleotides are TGTGCCAGCAGTTCCCTTCGACTAGCTCTTTTCACAGATACGCAGTATTTT.